These T cell receptor beta chains were read from a single sample in a study of blood T cells in healthy people across ages. MiXCR was run by TCRdb on the 5' RACE reads, yielding one entry per CDR3 protein. The sample has about 900,000 distinct CDR3 sequences; about 59% are singletons. Sequencing input: blood. All receptors derive from a man between 25 and 39 years old in good health. CDR3s include the opening cysteine and the closing phenylalanine or tryptophan. The D gene is left open where the match is weak.

D: .
J: TRBJ2-7
V: TRBV6-1
CDR3: CASSLDWGYEQYF

D: TRBD1
J: TRBJ1-6
V: TRBV9
CDR3: CASSVGQGDNSPLHF

D: .
J: TRBJ2-1
V: TRBV25-1
CDR3: CASRRQGTYNEQFF

D: .
J: TRBJ1-4
V: TRBV21-1
CDR3: CASSAHGTGATNEKLFF

D: .
J: .
V: TRBV6-1
CDR3: CASSLGPSSYNEQYF

D: .
J: TRBJ2-7
V: TRBV4-2
CDR3: CASSQDWGEDSYEQYF

D: .
J: TRBJ2-3
V: TRBV6-6
CDR3: CASSQSAEDTQYF

D: TRBD2
J: TRBJ2-3
V: TRBV5-1
CDR3: CASKYRGVLTDTQYF

D: .
J: TRBJ2-2
V: TRBV13
CDR3: CASSPSVVANTGELFF

D: .
J: .
V: TRBV6-5
CDR3: CATFAIRTQYF

D: .
J: TRBJ2-1
V: TRBV7-8
CDR3: CASSLDRGAIYNEQFF